Below, 6 T cell receptor beta chains from the same sample are listed, as sequenced in a study of T cell clonality in common variable immunodeficiency. Clones were sequenced by immunoSEQ multiplex PCR, and TCRdb holds only the in-frame ones, with some missing. Reported are some 54,000 clones, none seen only once; the ten largest carry approximately 2.2%. Sequencing was performed on peripheral blood mononuclear cells. Receptor source: a person between 18 and 69 years old in good health.

This clone was detected only a few times. The DNA ends 3 residues before the CDR3 does, and the rest of the CDR3 is filled in from the germline J gene. V gene TRBV20-1 combines with J gene TRBJ1-5; TRBD1 agrees at 7 bases. V was clipped by 1 base and J by 7 bases; unmatched bases: 1. Germline CDR1 reads DFQATT; CDR2 reads SNEGSKA (reference sequence). CDR3 length: 12 residues. The sequenced CDR3 bases are TGCAGTGCTAGAGGGGACAGCCAGCCC. Amino acids: CSARGDSQP. The complete CDR3 sequence is CSARGDSQPQHF.

Many counts were recorded for this clone. Coverage ceases 3 residues before the CDR3 finishes, and the germline J gene fills in the end. This chain joins TRBV5-5 and TRBJ2-7, with 9 bases lining up with TRBD1. V was pared by 3 bases and J by 3 bases, with 7 bases of the junction left unmatched. The CDR3 is made up of 15 amino acids. CDR1 is SGHKS and CDR2 is YYEKEE in the germline V gene (reference sequence). CDR3 residues: CASSWRDRELYEQYF. CDR3 bases read: TGTGCCAGCAGCTGGAGGGACAGGGAACTCTACGAG.

This clone has ten or more counts. CDR3 amino acids: CASSDTDYGYTF. The CDR3 DNA, read in part, is TGTGCCAGCAGTGATACGGACTATGGC. The gene calls are TRBV6-1 and TRBJ1-2; no clear D. The read halts 3 residues ahead of the CDR3 end, with the missing end drawn from the germline J gene. Germline CDR1 MNHNS, CDR2 SASEGT. V dropped 3 bases and J dropped 3 bases, with 5 bases sitting between them. The CDR3 runs to 12 residues.

This clone came up many times. The read finishes 3 residues shy of the CDR3 end, and the germline J gene is used to complete it. The rearrangement joins TRBV6-1 to TRBJ1-3; D might be TRBD1 (6 bases). V was pared by 2 bases and J by 2 bases, with 10 bases between. Germline V CDR1 and CDR2: MNHNS, SASEGT. The CDR3 is made up of 15 amino acids. The part of the CDR3 DNA that was read is TGTGCCAGCAGTGAACACAGGGTGGCTGGAAACACC. This encodes CASSEHRVAGNT. Given in full, the CDR3 is CASSEHRVAGNTIYF.

There are many counts of this clone. The read halts 3 residues ahead of the CDR3 end, with the missing end drawn from the germline J gene. The chain carries TRBV6-4 and TRBJ2-1, with 8 bases matching TRBD2. CDR3 length: 15 residues. V was clipped by 0 bases and J by 9 bases; unmatched bases: 7. Germline assignment: CDR1 MRHNA and CDR2 SNTAGT. The CDR3 here is CASSDSTGGPGEQFF. The sequenced CDR3 bases are TGTGCCAGCAGTGACTCGACGGGGGGGCCGGGTGAG.

Many counts were recorded for this clone. The sequence runs out 3 residues before the end of the CDR3; the remainder is reconstructed from the germline J gene. This chain links TRBV20-1 with TRBJ2-7, with D possibly matching TRBD2 (6 bases). Germline V gene sequence: CDR1 DFQATT, CDR2 SNEGSKA (reference sequence). The CDR3 is 13 amino acids. V was trimmed by 7 bases and J by 6 bases, leaving 19 bases between them. The CDR3 sequence is CSVGATSPSEQYF. The DNA read from the CDR3 is TGCAGTGTCGGTGCAACTAGCCCCTCCGAG.